Presented here are 6 T cell receptor beta chains from one specimen sequenced in a study of cytomegalovirus exposure and HLA in healthy donors. PCR was performed using 60 Vbeta and 13 Jbeta primers. Sequencing was performed with immunoSEQ multiplex PCR; in TCRdb, only in-frame clones are kept and a portion is missing. The sample includes about 90,000 clones, over 70% of them seen just once. Material: PBMCs. The source is a boy under 18 in good health and CMV-seronegative.

J is TRBJ2-1 and V is TRBV5-6, with 12 nucleotides matching TRBD2. The CDR3 covers 18 residues. J was trimmed by 7 bases and V by 0 bases; bases with no gene match: 11. The V gene's germline CDR1 is SGHDT and CDR2 YYEEEE. The CDR3 nucleotides are TGTGCCAGCAGCTTGGTGACTAGCGGGAGATGGGGAACAAATGAGCAGTTCTTC. It codes for CASSLVTSGRWGTNEQFF.

CDR3: CASSATGVGEKLFF. Written as DNA, the CDR3 is TGTGCCAGCAGCGCGACAGGGGTTGGCGAAAAACTGTTTTTT. The chain links TRBV2 to TRBJ1-4; 8 bases align to TRBD1. The length of the CDR3 is 14 residues. Germline values: CDR1 SNHLY, CDR2 FYNNEI. V gave up 6 bases and J gave up 8 bases; unmatched junction bases: 8.

The rearrangement links TRBV14 to TRBJ2-5; D possibly corresponds to TRBD1 (5 bases). CDR1 is SGHDN, CDR2 FVKESK, per germline. The CDR3 spans 15 residues. Between the trimmed V and J ends, which lost 0 bases and 1 base, there was a span of 9 bases. The CDR3 here is CASSQDRVGQETQYF. DNA of the CDR3: TGTGCCAGCAGCCAAGACAGGGTCGGCCAAGAGACCCAGTACTTC.

The CDR3 loop reads CASRTDEDTEAFF. In DNA, the CDR3 is TGTGCCAGCAGAACTGACGAGGACACTGAAGCTTTCTTT. The chain uses TRBV2 and TRBJ1-1; D gene unclear. Trimming removed 6 bases from V and 3 bases from J, with 11 bases in between. Germline V gene sequence: CDR1 SNHLY, CDR2 FYNNEI. This CDR3 is 13 amino acids long.

This chain links TRBV18 with TRBJ1-1; the D gene is possibly TRBD1 (5 bases). CDR3 length: 16 amino acids. V lost 0 bases, J lost 0 bases, and 11 bases lay in between. Germline loops: CDR1 KGHSH, CDR2 LQKENI. The CDR3 coding sequence is TGTGCCAGCTCACCACCCGGCAGGGAAGTGAACACTGAAGCTTTCTTT. Translation gives CASSPPGREVNTEAFF.

The chain joins TRBV4-1 to TRBJ2-7, with 8 bases fitting TRBD1. V lost 1 base to trimming and J lost 1 base; unmatched junction nucleotides: 12. Germline V gene lookup returns CDR1 MGHRA and CDR2 YSYEKL. The length of the CDR3 is 18 residues. CDR3 nucleotide sequence: TGCGCCAGCAGCCAAGGCATTCTCTCCCGGACAGGGTCCTACGAGCAGTACTTC. Translation gives CASSQGILSRTGSYEQYF.